The entry below gives a single T cell receptor (beta chain) sequence along with its context. The antigen is unknown. Germline CDR1 and CDR2: ENHRY and SYGVKD. V lost 5 bases to trimming and J lost 5 bases; unmatched junction nucleotides: 3. The CDR3 loop spans 13 amino acids. The repertoire was sequenced with immunoSEQ multiplex PCR; TCRdb's copy has only in-frame clones and lacks some. The sample holds 40,000 to 60,000 clones, about 88% seen once. These data come from a study of graft-versus-host responses after intestinal transplantation. Overall study context: Each patient got anti-thymocyte globulin induction, then tacrolimus and steroids for roughly 3 years.

This clonotype was sampled from a human donor who was the organ donor for an intestinal transplant. V and J are TRBV10-3 and TRBJ2-5; TRBD1 matches 9 bases. The sequenced sample was unstimulated CD4+ T cells sorted from spleen or lymph node cells, obtained before transplant. CDR3 sequence: CAISSGTGETQYF. CDR3 bases: TGTGCCATCAGTTCCGGGACAGGGGAGACCCAGTACTTC.